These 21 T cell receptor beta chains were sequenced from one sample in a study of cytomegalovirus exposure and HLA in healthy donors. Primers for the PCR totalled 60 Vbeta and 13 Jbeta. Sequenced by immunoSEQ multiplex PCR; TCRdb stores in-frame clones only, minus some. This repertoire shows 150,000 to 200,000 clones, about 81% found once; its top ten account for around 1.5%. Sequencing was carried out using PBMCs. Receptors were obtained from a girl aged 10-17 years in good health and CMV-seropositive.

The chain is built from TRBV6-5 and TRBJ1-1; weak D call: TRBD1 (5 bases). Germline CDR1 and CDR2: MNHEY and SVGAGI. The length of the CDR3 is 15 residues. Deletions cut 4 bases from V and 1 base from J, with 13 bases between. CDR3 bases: TGTGCCAGCAGTTCACGCCCAGGGCGGAACACTGAAGCTTTCTTT. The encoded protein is CASSSRPGRNTEAFF.

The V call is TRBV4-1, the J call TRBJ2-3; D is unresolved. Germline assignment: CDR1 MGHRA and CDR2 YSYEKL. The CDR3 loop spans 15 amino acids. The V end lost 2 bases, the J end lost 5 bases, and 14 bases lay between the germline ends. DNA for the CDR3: TGCGCCAGCAGCCAACCACCTTTGACTGGAGATACGCAGTATTTT. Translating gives CASSQPPLTGDTQYF.

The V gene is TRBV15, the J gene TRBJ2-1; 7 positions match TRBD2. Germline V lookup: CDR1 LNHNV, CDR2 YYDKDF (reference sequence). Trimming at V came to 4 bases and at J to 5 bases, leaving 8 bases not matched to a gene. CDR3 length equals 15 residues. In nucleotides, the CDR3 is TGTGCCACCAGCAACCCGCCTAGCGGCCACAATGAGCAGTTCTTC. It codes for CATSNPPSGHNEQFF.

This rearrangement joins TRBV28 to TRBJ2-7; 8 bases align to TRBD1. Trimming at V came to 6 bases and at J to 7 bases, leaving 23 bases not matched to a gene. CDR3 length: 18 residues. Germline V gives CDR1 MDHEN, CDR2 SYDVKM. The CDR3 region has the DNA TGTGCCAGCAGCCCCCTTGGTTGGGGGACAGGCCCAGACGAGGAGCAGTACTTC. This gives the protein CASSPLGWGTGPDEEQYF.

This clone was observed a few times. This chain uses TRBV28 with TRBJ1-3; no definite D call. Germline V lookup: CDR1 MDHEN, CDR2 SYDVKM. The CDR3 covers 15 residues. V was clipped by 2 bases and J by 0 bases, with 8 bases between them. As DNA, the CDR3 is TGTGCCAGCAGTTTAGGGAGGGCCTCTGGAAACACCATATATTTT. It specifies CASSLGRASGNTIYF.

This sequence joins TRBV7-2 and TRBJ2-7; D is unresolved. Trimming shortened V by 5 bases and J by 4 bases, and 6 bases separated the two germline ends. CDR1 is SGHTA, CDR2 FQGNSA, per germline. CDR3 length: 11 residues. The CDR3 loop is CASSSTYEQYF. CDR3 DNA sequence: TGTGCCAGCAGCAGTACATACGAGCAGTACTTC.

The CDR3 spells CASRRTSFSYNEQFF. CDR3 DNA sequence: TGCGCCAGCAGAAGGACTAGCTTCTCCTACAATGAGCAGTTCTTC. V and J are TRBV10-2 and TRBJ2-1; 8 bases are shared with TRBD2. The CDR3 is made up of 15 amino acids. V lost 6 bases, J lost 0 bases, and 4 bases stayed unmatched. Looked up from germline, CDR1 is WSHSY and CDR2 is SAAADI.

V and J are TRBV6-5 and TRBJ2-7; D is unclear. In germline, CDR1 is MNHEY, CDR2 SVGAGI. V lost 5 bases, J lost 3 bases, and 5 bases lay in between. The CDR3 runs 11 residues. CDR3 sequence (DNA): TGTGCCAGCAGTGACAACTACGAGCAGTACTTC. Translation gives CASSDNYEQYF.

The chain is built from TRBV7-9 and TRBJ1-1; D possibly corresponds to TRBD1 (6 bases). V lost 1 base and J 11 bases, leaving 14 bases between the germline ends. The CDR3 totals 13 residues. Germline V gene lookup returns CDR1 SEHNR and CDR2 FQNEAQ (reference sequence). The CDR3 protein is CASSLDGTRVAFF. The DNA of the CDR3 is TGTGCCAGCAGCTTAGACGGGACAAGGGTGGCTTTCTTT.

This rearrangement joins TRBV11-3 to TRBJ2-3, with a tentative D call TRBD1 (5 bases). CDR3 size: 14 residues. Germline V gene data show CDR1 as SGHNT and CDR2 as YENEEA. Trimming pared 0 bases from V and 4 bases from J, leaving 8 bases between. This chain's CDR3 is CASSLEAGSDTQYF. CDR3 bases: TGTGCCAGCAGCTTAGAAGCAGGGTCAGATACGCAGTATTTT.

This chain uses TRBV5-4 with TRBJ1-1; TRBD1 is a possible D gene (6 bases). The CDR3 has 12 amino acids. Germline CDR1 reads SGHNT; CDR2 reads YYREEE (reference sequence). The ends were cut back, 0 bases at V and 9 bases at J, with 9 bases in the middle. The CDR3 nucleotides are TGTGCCAGCAGCTTGGAACAGGGCCAAGCTTTCTTT. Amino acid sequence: CASSLEQGQAFF.

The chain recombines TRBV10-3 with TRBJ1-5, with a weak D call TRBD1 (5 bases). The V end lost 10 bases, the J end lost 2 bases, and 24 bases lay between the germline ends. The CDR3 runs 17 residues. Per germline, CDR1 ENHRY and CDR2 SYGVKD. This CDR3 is CATTSGGAGRGNQPQHF. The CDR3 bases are TGTGCCACGACATCGGGGGGTGCAGGGAGGGGCAATCAGCCCCAGCATTTT.

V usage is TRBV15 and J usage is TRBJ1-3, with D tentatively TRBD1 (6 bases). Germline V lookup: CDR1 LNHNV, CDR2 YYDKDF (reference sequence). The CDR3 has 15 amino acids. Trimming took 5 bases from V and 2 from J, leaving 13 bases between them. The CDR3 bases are TGTGCCACCAGCGCCGCGGGGGGCACTGGAAACACCATATATTTT. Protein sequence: CATSAAGGTGNTIYF.

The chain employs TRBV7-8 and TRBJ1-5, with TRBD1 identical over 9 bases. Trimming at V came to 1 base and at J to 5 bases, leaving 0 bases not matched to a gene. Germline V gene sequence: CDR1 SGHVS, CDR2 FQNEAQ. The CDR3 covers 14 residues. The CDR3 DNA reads TGTGCCAGCAGCTTAGGACAGGGGGATCAGCCCCAGCATTTT. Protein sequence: CASSLGQGDQPQHF.

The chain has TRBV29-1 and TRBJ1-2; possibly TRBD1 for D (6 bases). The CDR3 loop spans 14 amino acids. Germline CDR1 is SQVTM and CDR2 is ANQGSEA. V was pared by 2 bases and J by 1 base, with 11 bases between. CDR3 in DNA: TGCAGCGTTGAACGCGGGGGCGGTAACTATGGCTACACCTTC. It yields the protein CSVERGGGNYGYTF.

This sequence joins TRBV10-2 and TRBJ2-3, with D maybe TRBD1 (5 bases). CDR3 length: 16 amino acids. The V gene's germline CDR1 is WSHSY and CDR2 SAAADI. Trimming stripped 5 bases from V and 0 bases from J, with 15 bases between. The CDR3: CASSPRKTASTDTQYF. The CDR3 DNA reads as TGCGCCAGCAGTCCTAGAAAGACAGCCAGCACAGATACGCAGTATTTT.

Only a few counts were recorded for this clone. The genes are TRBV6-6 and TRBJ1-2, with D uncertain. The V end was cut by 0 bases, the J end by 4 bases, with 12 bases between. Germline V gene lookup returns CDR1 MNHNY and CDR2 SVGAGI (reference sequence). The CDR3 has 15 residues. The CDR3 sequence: CASSYSIESGYGYTF. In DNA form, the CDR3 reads TGTGCCAGCAGTTACTCGATCGAATCGGGCTATGGCTACACCTTC.

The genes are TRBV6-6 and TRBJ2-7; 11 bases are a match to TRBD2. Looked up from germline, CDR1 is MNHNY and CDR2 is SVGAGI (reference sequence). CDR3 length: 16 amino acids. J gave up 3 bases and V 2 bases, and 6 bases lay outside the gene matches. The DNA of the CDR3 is TGTGCCAGCAGTTACGATGGGACTAGCGGAAACTACGAGCAGTACTTC. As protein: CASSYDGTSGNYEQYF.

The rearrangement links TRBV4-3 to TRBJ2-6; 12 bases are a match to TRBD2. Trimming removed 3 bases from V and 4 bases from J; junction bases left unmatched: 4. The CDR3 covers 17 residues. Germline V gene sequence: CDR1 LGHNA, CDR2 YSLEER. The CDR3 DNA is TGCGCCAGCAGCCATTCACTAGCGGGGGGAGGGGCCAACGTCCTGACTTTC. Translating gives CASSHSLAGGGANVLTF.

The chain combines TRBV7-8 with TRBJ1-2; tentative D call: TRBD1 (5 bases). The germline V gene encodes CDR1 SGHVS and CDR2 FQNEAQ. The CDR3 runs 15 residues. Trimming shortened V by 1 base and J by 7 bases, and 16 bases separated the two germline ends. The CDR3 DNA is TGTGCCAGCAGCTTAGGGGCTCAGGGTTACGGTGGCTACACCTTC. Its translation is CASSLGAQGYGGYTF.

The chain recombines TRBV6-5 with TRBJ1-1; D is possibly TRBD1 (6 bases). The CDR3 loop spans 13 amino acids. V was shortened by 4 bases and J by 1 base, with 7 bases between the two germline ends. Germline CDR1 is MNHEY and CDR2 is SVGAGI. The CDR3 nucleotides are TGTGCCAGCAGTTCACAGGGGAACACTGAAGCTTTCTTT. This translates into CASSSQGNTEAFF.